A single sample gave rise to the 22 T cell receptor beta chains below, sequenced in a study of monozygotic twins with inflammatory bowel disease. TCRdb reprocessed the 5' RACE reads and stores each CDR3 protein as one record, lacking DNA. Its listing shows over 110,000 distinct CDR3 sequences. Material: blood. All receptors come from a human donor with ulcerative colitis or Crohn's disease, or a healthy co-twin of an affected twin (not recorded which).

The chain employs TRBV5-1 and TRBJ1-1. The CDR3 covers 15 residues. Germline CDR1 is SGHRS and CDR2 is YFSETQ. CDR3 loop: CASSLELGMGTEAFF.

This chain connects TRBV7-9 to TRBJ1-4; TCRdb selects TRBD1, and the lack of DNA leaves this call unchecked. This CDR3 region has 14 residues. The germline V gene encodes CDR1 SEHNR and CDR2 FQNEAQ (reference sequence). CDR3 protein: CASSLGQGTEKLFF. Combining the CDR3 with reference TRBV7-9 and TRBJ1-4 gives the whole variable domain DTGVSQNPRHKITKRGQNVTFRCDPISEHNRLYWYRQTLGQGPEFLTYFQNEAQLEKSRLLSDRFSAERPKGSFSTLEIQRTEQGDSAMYLCASSLGQGTEKLFFGSGTQLSVL.

This chain uses TRBV20-1 with TRBJ2-7; TCRdb's D gene call, TRBD2, goes unchecked for lack of DNA. The CDR3 spans 12 residues. CDR1 and CDR2 (germline): DFQATT, SNEGSKA (reference sequence). CDR3: CSGLAGEYEQYF.

The chain links TRBV7-7 to TRBJ2-1; there is no DNA to check the TCRdb D call of TRBD1. The CDR3 has 13 residues. CDR1 is SSHAT and CDR2 is FNYEAQ in the germline V gene (reference sequence). CDR3 protein: CASSLGSGDEQFF. The whole variable domain, filled in from reference TRBV7-7 and TRBJ2-1, reads GAGVSQSPRYKVTKRGQDVTLRCDPISSHATLYWYQQALGQGPEFLTYFNYEAQPDKSGLPSDRFSAERPEGSISTLTIQRTEQRDSAMYRCASSLGSGDEQFFGPGTRLTVL.

The rearrangement links TRBV20-1 to TRBJ2-7; TCRdb's assignment of TRBD2 cannot be checked, as there is no DNA. The CDR3 runs 13 residues. The germline gives CDR1 DFQATT, CDR2 SNEGSKA (reference sequence). CDR3 residues: CSAHSQGGNEQYF.

CDR3 region: CASSLRQGSYNEQFF. The chain uses TRBV5-1 and TRBJ2-1. The CDR3 extends over 15 amino acids. CDR1 is SGHRS and CDR2 is YFSETQ in the germline V gene.

This chain uses TRBV6-1 with TRBJ2-2; TCRdb designates TRBD1, a call that cannot be tested without DNA. This CDR3 region has 14 residues. Germline V gives CDR1 MNHNS, CDR2 SASEGT. CDR3 in amino acids: CASSEQGDTGELFF.

The rearrangement uses TRBV6-1 and TRBJ1-1; TCRdb outputs TRBD1, but without DNA this stays unchecked. Germline assignment: CDR1 MNHNS and CDR2 SASEGT. The CDR3 loop spans 15 amino acids. CDR3 in amino acids: CASSVIGGLNTEAFF.

The chain uses TRBV10-3 and TRBJ1-4; TCRdb names TRBD1, which stays unverified in the absence of DNA. Germline V gene lookup returns CDR1 ENHRY and CDR2 SYGVKD. The CDR3 extends over 13 amino acids. CDR3 residues: CAISAGGDEKLFF.

The V gene is TRBV7-2, the J gene TRBJ1-4. The germline CDR1 and CDR2 sequences are SGHTA and FQGNSA. The CDR3 has 13 residues. CDR3 protein: CASRPDVDEKLFF.

The chain recombines TRBV3-1 with TRBJ1-5. Germline loops: CDR1 LGHDT, CDR2 YNNKEL (reference sequence). The CDR3 length is 13 residues. CDR3 in amino acids: CASSQGLNQPQHF. Using reference TRBV3-1 and TRBJ1-5 for the parts outside the CDR3, the full variable domain is DTAVSQTPKYLVTQMGNDKSIKCEQNLGHDTMYWYKQDSKKFLKIMFSYNNKELIINETVPNRFSPKSPDKAHLNLHINSLELGDSAVYFCASSQGLNQPQHFGDGTRLSIL.

V gene TRBV10-3 combines with J gene TRBJ2-7; TCRdb gives TRBD1 as the D gene, but with no DNA this cannot be confirmed. This CDR3 spans 16 amino acids. Germline V CDR1 and CDR2: ENHRY, SYGVKD. CDR3 sequence: CAISGKDRVGSYEQYF.

The V and J genes are TRBV16 and TRBJ1-2; TCRdb reports TRBD1, a call that lacks DNA to check it against. Per the germline V gene, CDR1 is KGHSY and CDR2 is FQNENV. The CDR3 runs 14 residues. The CDR3 spells CASSLGGSNYGYTF.

The rearrangement uses TRBV5-1 and TRBJ2-1; without DNA, the TCRdb call of TRBD1 cannot be checked. The germline V gene has CDR1 SGHRS and CDR2 YFSETQ. The CDR3 is made up of 13 amino acids. CDR3 sequence: CASSSGQGGEQFF.

The CDR3 is CATSDWTTSEQFF. The chain carries TRBV24-1 and TRBJ2-1. This CDR3 has 13 amino acids. In germline, CDR1 is KGHDR, CDR2 SFDVKD.

This chain links TRBV6-5 with TRBJ2-2; TCRdb reports TRBD2, a call that lacks DNA to check it against. The CDR3 length is 18 residues. The germline CDR1 and CDR2 sequences are MNHEY and SVGAGI. This chain's CDR3 is CASSYSLAGGRNTGELFF.

The CDR3 loop is CASSYSGRGAGGQYF. V usage is TRBV6-5 and J usage is TRBJ2-3; TCRdb lists TRBD2, though no DNA is available to test this call. This CDR3 is built from 15 residues. Germline V gene sequence: CDR1 MNHEY, CDR2 SVGAGI.

The V and J genes are TRBV4-3 and TRBJ1-6; the TCRdb D gene call, TRBD1, has no DNA to confirm it. This CDR3 is 17 amino acids long. Germline CDR1 is LGHNA and CDR2 is YSLEER. CDR3 in amino acids: CASSQIAQGGRNSPLHF.

The CDR3 region is CASSLADRGLTNEKLFF. The chain joins TRBV5-1 to TRBJ1-4; TCRdb returns TRBD1, unconfirmable since there is no DNA. Per the germline V gene, CDR1 is SGHRS and CDR2 is YFSETQ. The CDR3 extends over 17 amino acids.

The chain uses TRBV5-1 and TRBJ2-7; TCRdb names TRBD1, which stays unverified in the absence of DNA. This CDR3 comprises 15 residues. Germline lookup yields CDR1 SGHRS and CDR2 YFSETQ. The CDR3 loop reads CASTQGEPPPYKQYF.

The chain carries TRBV10-3 and TRBJ1-6; with no DNA, the TCRdb D assignment of TRBD1 cannot be verified. This CDR3 comprises 15 residues. The germline CDR1 and CDR2 sequences are ENHRY and SYGVKD. CDR3 sequence reads: CAIGGTGTYNSPLHF.

The V gene is TRBV24-1, the J gene TRBJ2-7. The germline V gene has CDR1 KGHDR and CDR2 SFDVKD. The CDR3 has 13 residues. The CDR3 region is CATSVGGTYEQYF.